The rows below give T cell receptor beta chains drawn from one sample of a study of blood T cell repertoires in COVID-19. Generated by immunoSEQ multiplex PCR, the TCRdb table keeps only in-frame clones and is missing some. The table shows roughly 50,000 clones, with about nine tenths occurring only once. The sequencing sample was made of peripheral blood. These receptors originate from a woman over 75 with COVID-19, enrolled during active disease. CDR3s include the opening cysteine and the closing phenylalanine or tryptophan. Each record gives: V gene, D gene, clone size, J gene, CDR3 protein, CDR3 DNA. The D gene is left open where the match is weak. Size is omitted from some rows. Given values are once, few, many or a class for expanded clones.

>TRBV7-3|TRBD2|NA|TRBJ2-1
CASSPTSGGIYNEQFF
TGTGCCAGCAGCCCCACTAGCGGGGGGATATACAATGAGCAGTTCTTC
>TRBV6-5|NA|once|TRBJ1-1
CASTSPWNTEAFF
TGTGCCAGCACCTCCCCCTGGAACACTGAAGCTTTCTTT
>TRBV10-3|TRBD1|NA|TRBJ2-7
CATGTATYEQYF
TGTGCCACCGGGACAGCCACCTACGAGCAGTACTTC
>TRBV5-1|NA|NA|TRBJ2-7
CASSLGLSSYEQYF
TGCGCCAGCAGCTTGGGCCTCAGCTCCTACGAGCAGTACTTC
>TRBV19|TRBD1|NA|TRBJ2-4
CASSMGQANIQYF
TGTGCCAGTAGTATGGGACAGGCAAACATTCAGTACTTC
>TRBV16|TRBD1|once|TRBJ1-5
CASSPTGAPDQPQHF
TGTGCCAGCAGCCCGACAGGGGCCCCCGATCAGCCCCAGCATTTT
>TRBV18|NA|once|TRBJ2-2
CASSPLASRNTGELFF
TGTGCCAGCTCACCACTAGCGAGTAGGAACACCGGGGAGCTGTTTTTT
>TRBV19|NA|NA|TRBJ1-1
CASSMGRLGEAFF
TGTGCCAGTAGTATGGGCAGGCTGGGTGAAGCTTTCTTT
>TRBV18|NA|NA|TRBJ2-5
CASSPRLQETQYF
TGTGCCAGCTCACCTAGATTACAAGAGACCCAGTACTTC
>TRBV5-4|NA|NA|TRBJ2-1
CASSSRAGLRYNEQFF
TGTGCCAGCAGCTCAAGGGCGGGGCTACGCTACAATGAGCAGTTCTTC
>TRBV27|TRBD1|NA|TRBJ2-6
CASSLRGGQGLTGANVLTF
TGTGCCAGCAGTTTACGAGGGGGACAGGGATTAACTGGGGCCAACGTCCTGACTTTC
>TRBV19|NA|medium-sized|TRBJ2-2
CASSIQGWTGELFF
TGTGCCAGTAGTATCCAGGGTTGGACCGGGGAGCTGTTTTTT
>TRBV19|TRBD1|NA|TRBJ1-1
CASNNPGTGITEAFF
TGTGCCAGTAACAATCCAGGGACAGGGATCACTGAAGCTTTCTTT
>TRBV5-5|TRBD1|NA|TRBJ1-4
CASSLLAGTGDEKLFF
TGTGCCAGCAGCTTGTTGGCCGGGACAGGAGATGAAAAACTGTTTTTT
>TRBV9|TRBD1|NA|TRBJ1-5
CASSAHKGTGDQPQHF
TGTGCCAGCAGCGCTCACAAGGGGACAGGAGATCAGCCCCAGCATTTT
>TRBV5-1|NA|NA|TRBJ1-5
CASSLYSNQPQHF
TGCGCCAGCAGCCTGTATAGCAATCAGCCCCAGCATTTT
>TRBV18|NA|NA|TRBJ1-1
CASSPGTPVIGFF
TGTGCCAGCTCACCAGGGACTCCGGTAATAGGCTTCTTT
>TRBV7-9|TRBD1|NA|TRBJ1-2
CASSPRQGAWYGYTF
TGTGCCAGCAGCCCGAGACAGGGGGCATGGTATGGCTACACCTTC
>TRBV11-2|TRBD2|NA|TRBJ2-3
CASSLVHGSGSKSDTQYF
TGTGCCAGCAGCTTAGTGCATGGTAGCGGGAGTAAATCAGATACGCAGTATTTT
>TRBV5-5|NA|NA|TRBJ1-1
CASSRDSNMNTEAFF
TGTGCCAGCAGCCGTGACAGCAACATGAACACTGAAGCTTTCTTT
>TRBV7-6|TRBD1|once|TRBJ1-6
CASSLRDRGNSPLHF
TGTGCCAGCAGCCTAAGGGACAGGGGTAATTCACCCCTCCACTTT
>TRBV7-2|NA|NA|TRBJ1-4
CASSLAFGNEKLFF
TGTGCCAGCAGCTTAGCATTCGGGAATGAAAAACTGTTTTTT
>TRBV9|NA|once|TRBJ1-2
CASSAQRTVNYGYTF
TGTGCCAGCAGCGCCCAAAGGACAGTCAACTATGGCTACACCTTC
>TRBV6-1|TRBD1|NA|TRBJ2-1
CASSEPPGTGNNEQFF
TGTGCCAGCAGTGAACCCCCCGGGACAGGGAACAATGAGCAGTTCTTC
>TRBV7-8|TRBD1|NA|TRBJ2-1
CASSSRDRGLEQFF
TGTGCCAGCAGCTCCCGGGACAGGGGGCTTGAGCAGTTCTTC
>TRBV19|TRBD1|NA|TRBJ1-4
CASSPRDRGLGNEKLFF
TGTGCCAGTAGTCCACGGGACAGGGGATTGGGGAATGAAAAACTGTTTTTT
>TRBV7-2|NA|NA|TRBJ1-3
CASRTDSGNTIYF
TGTGCCAGCAGGACAGACTCTGGAAACACCATATATTTT
>TRBV12-3/TRBV12-4|NA|NA|TRBJ2-7
CASSSQGIYEQYF
TGTGCCAGCAGTTCGCAGGGAATCTACGAGCAGTACTTC
>TRBV19|TRBD1|NA|TRBJ1-3
CASRGLSSGNTIYF
TGTGCCAGCAGGGGGCTGAGCTCTGGAAACACCATATATTTT
>TRBV5-1|TRBD1|NA|TRBJ2-3
CASARTETGTSTDTQYF
TGCGCCAGCGCAAGAACTGAGACAGGGACAAGCACAGATACGCAGTATTTT
>TRBV4-1|TRBD1|NA|TRBJ2-7
CASSQVGTGNYEQYF
TGCGCCAGCAGCCAAGTGGGGACAGGGAACTACGAGCAGTACTTC
>TRBV21-1|NA|NA|TRBJ2-2
CASSKRTGDQTGELFF
TGTGCCAGCAGCAAGAGGACAGGCGACCAAACCGGGGAGCTGTTTTTT
>TRBV12-3/TRBV12-4|NA|NA|TRBJ1-3
CASGRGFGPNF
TGTGCCAGCGGACGAGGGTTCGGACCTAATTTT
>TRBV6-4|NA|NA|TRBJ2-3
CASSAPPGMDTDTQYF
TGTGCCAGCAGTGCCCCCCCGGGTATGGACACAGATACGCAGTATTTT
>TRBV4-1|NA|NA|TRBJ1-5
CASSQDGAGWGNQPQHF
TGCGCCAGCAGCCAAGATGGGGCAGGGTGGGGCAATCAGCCCCAGCATTTT
>TRBV28|TRBD2|NA|TRBJ2-1
CASSLTSGNNLKFF
TGTGCCAGCAGTTTAACTAGCGGGAATAATTTGAAGTTCTTC
>TRBV5-1|TRBD2|few|TRBJ2-1
CASSRPSLAGPYNEQFF
TGCGCCAGCAGCCGCCCCTCCTTAGCGGGGCCTTACAATGAGCAGTTCTTC
>TRBV9|TRBD2|NA|TRBJ2-1
CASSPGLAPNNEQFF
TGTGCCAGCAGCCCCGGACTAGCCCCTAACAATGAGCAGTTCTTC
>TRBV9|TRBD1|NA|TRBJ2-7
CASSPGDSSYEQYF
TGTGCCAGCAGCCCCGGGGACAGTTCCTACGAGCAGTACTTC
>TRBV5-1|TRBD1|NA|TRBJ1-2
CASRLRDRQASGYGYTF
TGCGCCAGCAGGCTCCGGGACAGACAAGCTTCGGGCTATGGCTACACCTTC
>TRBV7-2|NA|NA|TRBJ1-1
CASSLTVRLNTEAFF
TGTGCCAGCAGCTTAACCGTCAGATTAAACACTGAAGCTTTCTTT
>TRBV29-1|TRBD2|NA|TRBJ2-5
CSVDLGLAGDRRETQYF
TGCAGCGTCGACCTTGGGCTAGCGGGGGATCGGAGGGAGACCCAGTACTTC
>TRBV15|NA|once|TRBJ1-3
CATSRDGFSGNTIYF
TGTGCCACCAGCAGAGATGGCTTCTCTGGAAACACCATATATTTT
>TRBV19|TRBD1|few|TRBJ1-2
CASRSTGALGGYTF
TGTGCCAGTAGATCGACAGGGGCCCTGGGGGGCTACACCTTC
>TRBV24-1|NA|NA|TRBJ1-6
CATSRDFNSPLHF
TGTGCCACCAGCCGGGACTTCAATTCACCCCTCCACTTT
>TRBV6-5|TRBD2|NA|TRBJ2-1
CASRGGWNNEQFF
TGTGCCAGCCGGGGGGGCTGGAACAATGAGCAGTTCTTC
>TRBV9|NA|few|TRBJ1-4
CASSGLTPGQMNEKLFF
TGTGCCAGCAGCGGATTGACACCGGGACAAATGAATGAAAAACTGTTTTTT
>TRBV7-9|TRBD2|NA|TRBJ2-1
CASSSEASGKPYNEQFF
TGTGCCAGCAGCTCGGAGGCTAGCGGGAAACCCTACAATGAGCAGTTCTTC
>TRBV18|NA|NA|TRBJ1-3
CASSGTTGNTIYF
TGTGCCAGCTCGGGGACAACTGGAAACACCATATATTTT
>TRBV10-3|TRBD2|NA|TRBJ2-3
CAISASPTSASTDTQYF
TGTGCCATCAGCGCCTCCCCTACTAGCGCCAGCACAGATACGCAGTATTTT
>TRBV6-5|NA|NA|TRBJ2-7
CASSYSGGGHYEQYF
TGTGCCAGCAGTTACTCGGGCGGGGGCCACTACGAGCAGTACTTC